This TCR beta chain was identified during a study of OX40 agonist ivuxolimab in advanced cancers. Overall study context: At 75% to 90% male, the cohort had a mean age of around 56 years, ranging from roughly 20 to 80. Earlier treatment with anti-PD-1, anti-PD-L1 or anti-CTLA-4 was permitted, and over 35% had received some.

Measured with immunoSEQ multiplex PCR; TCRdb has only the in-frame clones, and not every one. The sample includes about 48,000 clones, around 86% of them seen just once. At cycle 4 day 1, cycle 7 day 1, and baseline, blood was sampled. CDR3 size: 16 residues. V gene TRBV21-1 combines with J gene TRBJ1-1; the table names TRBD1, a call not compared with the DNA. TRBV21-1 is tagged as a pseudogene. This sequence was found in an adult with an advanced solid tumor such as melanoma, head and neck, liver or kidney cancer. The starting material was CD4+ or CD8+ T cells sorted from blood, obtained in a trial of the OX40 agonist ivuxolimab. Written as DNA, the CDR3 is TGTGCCAGCAGTGGGGCGCCCTCAAAGGGGAACACTGAAGCTTTCTTT. Translating it yields CASSGAPSKGNTEAFF.